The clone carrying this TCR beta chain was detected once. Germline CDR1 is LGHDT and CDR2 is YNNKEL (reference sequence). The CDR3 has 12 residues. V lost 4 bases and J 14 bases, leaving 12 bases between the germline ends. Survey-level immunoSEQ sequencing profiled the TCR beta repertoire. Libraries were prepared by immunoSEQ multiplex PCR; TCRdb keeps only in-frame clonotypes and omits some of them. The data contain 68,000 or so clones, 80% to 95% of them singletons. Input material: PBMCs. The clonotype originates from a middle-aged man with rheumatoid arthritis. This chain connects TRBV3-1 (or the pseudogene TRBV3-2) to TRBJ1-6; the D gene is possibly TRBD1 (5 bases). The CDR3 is CASSRGEMALHF. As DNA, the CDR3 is TGTGCCAGCAGCCGAGGGGAAATGGCCCTCCACTTT.